One T cell receptor (beta chain) is described in this entry. Data came from immunoSEQ multiplex PCR; TCRdb stores just in-frame clones and leaves some out. In the table there are 120,000 or so clones, less than 90% of which are singletons. The data stem from a study of control samples from healthy donors and cancer patients. CDR3 size: 13 residues. Germline V lookup: CDR1 MNHEY, CDR2 SMNVEV (reference sequence). V lost 2 bases and J 2 bases, leaving 7 bases between the germline ends. Sequencing was carried out using blood. The TCR was taken from a man aged 18 to 29 in good health. The J gene is TRBJ2-7, the V gene TRBV27; D uncertain. The chain's CDR3 is CASSLVSTYEQYF. As DNA, the CDR3 is TGTGCCAGCAGTTTAGTGTCGACCTACGAGCAGTACTTC.